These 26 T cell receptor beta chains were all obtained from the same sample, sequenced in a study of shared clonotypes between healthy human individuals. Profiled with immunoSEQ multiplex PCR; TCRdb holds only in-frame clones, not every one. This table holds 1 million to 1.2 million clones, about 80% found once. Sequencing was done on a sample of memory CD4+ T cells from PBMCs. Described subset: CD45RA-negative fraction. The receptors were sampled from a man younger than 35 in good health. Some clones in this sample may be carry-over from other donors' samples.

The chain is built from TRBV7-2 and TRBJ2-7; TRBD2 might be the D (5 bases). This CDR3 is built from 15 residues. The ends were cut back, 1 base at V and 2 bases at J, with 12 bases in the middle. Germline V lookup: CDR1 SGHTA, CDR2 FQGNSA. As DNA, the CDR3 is TGTGCCAGCAGCTTAGGAGGTCTAGCTGCCTACGAGCAGTACTTC. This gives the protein CASSLGGLAAYEQYF.

The CDR3 coding sequence is TGTGCCAGCAGTTTAGGGCAGGAATGGAATACGCAGTATTTT. Protein sequence: CASSLGQEWNTQYF. The chain employs TRBV27 and TRBJ2-3; the D is unclear. This CDR3 contains 14 residues. Between the trimmed V and J ends, which lost 2 bases and 7 bases, there was a span of 13 bases. Germline CDR1 MNHEY, CDR2 SMNVEV (reference sequence).

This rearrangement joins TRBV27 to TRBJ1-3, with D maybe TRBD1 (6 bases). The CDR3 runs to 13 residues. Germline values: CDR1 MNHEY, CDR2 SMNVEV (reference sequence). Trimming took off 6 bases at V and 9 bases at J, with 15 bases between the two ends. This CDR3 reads CASRSLQGPTIYF. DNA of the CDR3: TGTGCCAGCAGATCCTTACAGGGACCCACCATATATTTT.

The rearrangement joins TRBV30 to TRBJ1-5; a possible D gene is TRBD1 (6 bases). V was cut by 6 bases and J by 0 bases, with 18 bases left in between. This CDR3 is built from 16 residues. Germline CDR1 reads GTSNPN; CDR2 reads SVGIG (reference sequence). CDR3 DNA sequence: TGTGCCTGTTCCACCGGGGGGGCCTATAGCAATCAGCCCCAGCATTTT. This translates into CACSTGGAYSNQPQHF. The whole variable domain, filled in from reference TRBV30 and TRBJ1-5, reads SQTIHQWPATLVQPVGSPLSLECTVEGTSNPNLYWYRQAAGRGLQLLFYSVGIGQISSEVPQNLSASRPQDRQFILSSKKLLLSDSGFYLCACSTGGAYSNQPQHFGDGTRLSIL.

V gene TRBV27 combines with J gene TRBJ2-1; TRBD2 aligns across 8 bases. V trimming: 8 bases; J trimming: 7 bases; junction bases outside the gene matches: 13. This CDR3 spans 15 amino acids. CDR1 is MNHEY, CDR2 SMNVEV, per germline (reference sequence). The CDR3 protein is CASPKPGGARNEQFF. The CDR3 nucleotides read TGTGCCAGCCCAAAGCCGGGGGGGGCAAGGAATGAGCAGTTCTTC.

The CDR3 DNA follows: TGTGCCAGCTCATTGGGGGACCAAGAGACCCAGTACTTC. Encoded protein: CASSLGDQETQYF. The rearrangement links TRBV18 to TRBJ2-5; perhaps D is TRBD1 or TRBD2 (5 bases each). Between the trimmed V and J ends, which lost 5 bases and 0 bases, there was a span of 7 bases. Germline V CDR1 and CDR2: KGHSH, LQKENI. There are 13 residues in the CDR3.

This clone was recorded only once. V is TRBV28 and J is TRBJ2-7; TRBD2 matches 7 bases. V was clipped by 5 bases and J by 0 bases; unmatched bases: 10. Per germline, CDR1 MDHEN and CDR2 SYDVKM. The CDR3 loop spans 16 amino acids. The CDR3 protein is CASSRLSGITSYEQYF. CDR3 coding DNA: TGTGCCAGCAGTCGACTGAGCGGGATTACCTCCTACGAGCAGTACTTC.

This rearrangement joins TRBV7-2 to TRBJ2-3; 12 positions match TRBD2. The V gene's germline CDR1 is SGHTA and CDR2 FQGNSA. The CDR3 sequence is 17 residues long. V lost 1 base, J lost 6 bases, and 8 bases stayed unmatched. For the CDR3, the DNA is TGTGCCAGCAGCTTAGGACTAGCGGGAGTCTCAGGGGATACGCAGTATTTT. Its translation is CASSLGLAGVSGDTQYF.

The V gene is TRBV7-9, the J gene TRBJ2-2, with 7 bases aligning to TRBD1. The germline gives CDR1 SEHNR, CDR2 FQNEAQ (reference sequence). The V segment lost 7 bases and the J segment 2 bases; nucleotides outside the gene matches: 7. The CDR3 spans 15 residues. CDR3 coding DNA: TGTGCCAGCAAGTCCGGGACAGACAACACCGGGGAGCTGTTTTTT. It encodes CASKSGTDNTGELFF.

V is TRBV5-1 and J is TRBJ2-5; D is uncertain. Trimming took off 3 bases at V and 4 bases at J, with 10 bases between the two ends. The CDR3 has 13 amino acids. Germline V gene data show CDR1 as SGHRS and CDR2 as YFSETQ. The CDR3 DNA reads TGCGCCAGCAGCTCCTCCTCCCGAGAGACCCAGTACTTC. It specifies CASSSSSRETQYF.

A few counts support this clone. As DNA, the CDR3 is TGTGCCAGCAGTTTACAACAGAAGAACACTGAAGCTTTCTTT. It specifies CASSLQQKNTEAFF. This chain connects TRBV27 to TRBJ1-1; no firm D call. V was trimmed by 2 bases and J by 1 base, leaving 8 bases between them. Per germline, CDR1 MNHEY and CDR2 SMNVEV (reference sequence). The CDR3 covers 14 residues.

The CDR3: CASSESLGGIGNEQFF. DNA of the CDR3: TGTGCCAGCAGTGAATCTCTCGGCGGGATAGGGAATGAGCAGTTCTTC. This sequence joins TRBV25-1 and TRBJ2-1; a weak D match, TRBD2 (6 bases). The germline V gene encodes CDR1 MGHDK and CDR2 SYGVNS. V was trimmed by 1 base and J by 7 bases, leaving 17 bases between them. The CDR3 consists of 16 residues.

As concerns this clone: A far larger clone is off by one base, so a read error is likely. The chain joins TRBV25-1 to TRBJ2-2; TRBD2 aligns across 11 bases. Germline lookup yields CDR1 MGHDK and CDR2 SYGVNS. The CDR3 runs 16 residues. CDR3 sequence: CAGSGRLAGYAGELFF. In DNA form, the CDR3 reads TGTGCCGGCAGTGGTCGACTAGCGGGATATGCCGGGGAGCTGTTTTTT.

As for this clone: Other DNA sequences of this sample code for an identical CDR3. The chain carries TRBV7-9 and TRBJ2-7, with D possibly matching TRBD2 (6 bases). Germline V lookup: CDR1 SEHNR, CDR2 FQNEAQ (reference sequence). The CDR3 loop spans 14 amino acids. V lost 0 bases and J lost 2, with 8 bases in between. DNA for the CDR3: TGTGCCAGCAGCTTAGCGGCGGGGACCTACGAGCAGTACTTC. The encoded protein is CASSLAAGTYEQYF.

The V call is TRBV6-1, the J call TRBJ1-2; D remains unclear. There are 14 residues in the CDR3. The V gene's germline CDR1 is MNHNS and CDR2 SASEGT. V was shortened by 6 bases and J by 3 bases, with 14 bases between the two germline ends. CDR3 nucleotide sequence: TGTGCCAGCAGATCTGTCGGTGGCGACTATGGCTACACCTTC. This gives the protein CASRSVGGDYGYTF.

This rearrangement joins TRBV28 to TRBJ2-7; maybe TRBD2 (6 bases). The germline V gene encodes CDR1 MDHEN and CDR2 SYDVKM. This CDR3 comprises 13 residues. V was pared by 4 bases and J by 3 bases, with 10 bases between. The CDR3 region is CASSSNSGYEQYF. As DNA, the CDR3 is TGTGCCAGCAGTTCCAATAGCGGCTACGAGCAGTACTTC. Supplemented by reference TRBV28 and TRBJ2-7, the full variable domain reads DVKVTQSSRYLVKRTGEKVFLECVQDMDHENMFWYRQDPGLGLRLIYFSYDVKMKEKGDIPEGYSVSREKKERFSLILESASTNQTSMYLCASSSNSGYEQYFGPGTRLTVT.

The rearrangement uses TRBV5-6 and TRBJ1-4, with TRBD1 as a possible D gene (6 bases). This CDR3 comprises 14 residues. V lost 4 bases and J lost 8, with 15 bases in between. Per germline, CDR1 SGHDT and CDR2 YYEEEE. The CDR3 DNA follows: TGTGCCAGCAGCCCACAGGGAGTAGGGGAAAAACTGTTTTTT. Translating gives CASSPQGVGEKLFF. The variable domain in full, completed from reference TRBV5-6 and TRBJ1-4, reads DAGVTQSPTHLIKTRGQQVTLRCSPKSGHDTVSWYQQALGQGPQFIFQYYEEEERQRGNFPDRFSGHQFPNYSSELNVNALLLGDSALYLCASSPQGVGEKLFFGSGTQLSVL.

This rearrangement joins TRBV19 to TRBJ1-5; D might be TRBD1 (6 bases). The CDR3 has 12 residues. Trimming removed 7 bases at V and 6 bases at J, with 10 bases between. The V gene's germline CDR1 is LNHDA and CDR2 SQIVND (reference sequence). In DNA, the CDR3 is TGTGCCAGTATTAGGGGGAGTCAGCCCCAGCATTTT. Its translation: CASIRGSQPQHF.

The CDR3 protein is CASSLVPGALNEQFF. The CDR3 DNA is TGTGCCAGCAGTTTAGTGCCCGGGGCCCTCAATGAGCAGTTCTTC. The chain uses TRBV28 and TRBJ2-1; D is perhaps TRBD1 or TRBD2 (5 bases each). Trimming stripped 2 bases from V and 6 bases from J, with 14 bases between. This CDR3 has 15 residues. Germline lookup yields CDR1 MDHEN and CDR2 SYDVKM.

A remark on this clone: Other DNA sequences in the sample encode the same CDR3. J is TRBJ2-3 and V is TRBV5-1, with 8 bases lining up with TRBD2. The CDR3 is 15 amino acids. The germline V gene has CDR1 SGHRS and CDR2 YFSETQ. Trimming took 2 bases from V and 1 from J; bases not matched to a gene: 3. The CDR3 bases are TGCGCCAGCAGCTTAGGACTAGCCGGCACAGATACGCAGTATTTT. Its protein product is CASSLGLAGTDTQYF.

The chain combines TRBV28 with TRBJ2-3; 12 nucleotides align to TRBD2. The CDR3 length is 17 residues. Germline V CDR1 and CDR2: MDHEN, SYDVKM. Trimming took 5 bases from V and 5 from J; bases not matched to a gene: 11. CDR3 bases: TGTGCCAGCAGTCGAGGGACTAGCGGGTTGCGGGGAGATACGCAGTATTTT. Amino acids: CASSRGTSGLRGDTQYF.

The DNA for the CDR3 is TGTGCCAGCAGCTTGCGTCAGGGGGCGGGAGAGACCCAGTACTTC. Protein: CASSLRQGAGETQYF. The rearrangement joins TRBV5-4 to TRBJ2-5; 8 nucleotides line up with TRBD1. The germline gives CDR1 SGHNT, CDR2 YYREEE (reference sequence). This CDR3 region has 15 residues. V was clipped by 1 base and J by 4 bases; unmatched bases: 6.

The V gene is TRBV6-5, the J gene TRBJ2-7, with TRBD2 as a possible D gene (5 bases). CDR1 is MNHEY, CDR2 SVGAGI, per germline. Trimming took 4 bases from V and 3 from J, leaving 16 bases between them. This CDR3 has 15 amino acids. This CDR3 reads CASSSLTATNYEQYF. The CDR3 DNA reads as TGTGCCAGCAGTTCGCTTACAGCGACTAACTACGAGCAGTACTTC.

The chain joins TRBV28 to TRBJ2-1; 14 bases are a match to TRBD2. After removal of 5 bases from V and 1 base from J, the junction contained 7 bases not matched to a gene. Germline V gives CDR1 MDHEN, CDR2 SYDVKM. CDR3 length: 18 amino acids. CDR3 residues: CASSRLAGGTPSYNEQFF. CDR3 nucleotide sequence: TGTGCCAGCAGTCGACTAGCGGGAGGGACTCCGTCCTACAATGAGCAGTTCTTC.

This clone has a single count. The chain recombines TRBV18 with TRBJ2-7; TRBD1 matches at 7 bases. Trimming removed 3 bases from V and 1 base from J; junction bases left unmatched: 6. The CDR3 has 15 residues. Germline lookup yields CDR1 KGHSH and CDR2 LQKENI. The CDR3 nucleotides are TGTGCCAGCTCACCGGCGAAGGGACAGTCCTACGAGCAGTACTTC. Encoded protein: CASSPAKGQSYEQYF.

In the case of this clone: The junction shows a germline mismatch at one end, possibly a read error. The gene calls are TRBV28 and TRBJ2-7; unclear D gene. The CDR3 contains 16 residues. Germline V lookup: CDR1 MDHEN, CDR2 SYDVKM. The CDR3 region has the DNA TGTGCCGGCAGTTATGTGATCCTGAGAAGCTCCTACGAGCAGTACTTC. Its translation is CAGSYVILRSSYEQYF.